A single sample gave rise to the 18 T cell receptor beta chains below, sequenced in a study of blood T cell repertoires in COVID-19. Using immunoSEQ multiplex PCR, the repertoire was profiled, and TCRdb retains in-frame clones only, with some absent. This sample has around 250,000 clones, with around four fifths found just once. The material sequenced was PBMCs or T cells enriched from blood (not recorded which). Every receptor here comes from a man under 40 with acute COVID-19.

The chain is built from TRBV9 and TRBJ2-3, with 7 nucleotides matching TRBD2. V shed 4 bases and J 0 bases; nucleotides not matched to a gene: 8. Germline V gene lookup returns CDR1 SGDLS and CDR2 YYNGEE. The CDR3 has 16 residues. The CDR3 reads CASSLIERGSTDTQYF. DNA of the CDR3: TGTGCCAGCAGCCTCATAGAGCGGGGAAGCACAGATACGCAGTATTTT.

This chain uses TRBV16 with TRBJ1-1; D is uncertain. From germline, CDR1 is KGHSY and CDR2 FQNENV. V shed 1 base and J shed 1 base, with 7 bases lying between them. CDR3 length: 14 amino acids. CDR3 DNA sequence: TGTGCCAGCAGCCAATGGAGTAGGAACACTGAAGCTTTCTTT. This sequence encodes CASSQWSRNTEAFF.

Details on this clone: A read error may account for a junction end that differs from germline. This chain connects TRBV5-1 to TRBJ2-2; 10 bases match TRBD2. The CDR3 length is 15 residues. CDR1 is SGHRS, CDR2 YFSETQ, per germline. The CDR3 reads CASSSGRANTGELFF. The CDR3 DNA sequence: TGTGCCAGCAGCAGCGGGAGGGCGAACACCGGGGAGCTGTTTTTT.

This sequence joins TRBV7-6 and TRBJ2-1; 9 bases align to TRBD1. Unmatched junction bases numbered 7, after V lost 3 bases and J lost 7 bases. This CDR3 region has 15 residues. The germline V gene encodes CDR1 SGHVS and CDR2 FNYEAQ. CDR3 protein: CASSFTQTGGNEQFF. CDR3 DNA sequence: TGTGCCAGCAGCTTTACCCAGACAGGGGGAAATGAGCAGTTCTTC.

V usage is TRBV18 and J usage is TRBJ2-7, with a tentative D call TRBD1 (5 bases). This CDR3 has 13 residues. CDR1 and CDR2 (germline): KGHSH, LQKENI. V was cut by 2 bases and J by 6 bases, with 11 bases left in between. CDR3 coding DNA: TGTGCCAGCTCACCAGGGGCTACGGGCGAGCAGTACGTC. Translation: CASSPGATGEQYV.

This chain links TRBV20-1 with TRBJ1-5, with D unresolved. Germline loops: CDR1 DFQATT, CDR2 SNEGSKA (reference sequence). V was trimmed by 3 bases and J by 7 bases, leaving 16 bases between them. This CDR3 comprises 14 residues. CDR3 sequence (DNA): TGCAGTGCTAGTGGTGATGTGGTCGGGCAGCCCCAGCATTTT. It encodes CSASGDVVGQPQHF.

The CDR3 loop reads CSASIGGDYTNEQFF. The CDR3 bases are TGCAGTGCTAGTATAGGAGGAGACTACACCAATGAGCAGTTCTTC. The gene calls are TRBV20-1 and TRBJ2-1, with D possibly being TRBD2 (5 bases). V was clipped by 3 bases and J by 6 bases, with 18 bases between them. CDR1 is DFQATT, CDR2 SNEGSKA, per germline (reference sequence). CDR3 length: 15 residues.

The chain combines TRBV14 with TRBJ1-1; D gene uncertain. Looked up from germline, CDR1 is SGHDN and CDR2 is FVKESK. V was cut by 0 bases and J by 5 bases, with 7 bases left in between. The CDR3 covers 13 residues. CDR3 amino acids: CASSQEEATEAFF. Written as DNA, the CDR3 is TGTGCCAGCAGCCAAGAAGAGGCGACTGAAGCTTTCTTT.

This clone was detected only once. This CDR3 reads CASSPGQNQPQHF. In nucleotides, the CDR3 is TGTGCCAGCAGTCCGGGACAAAATCAGCCCCAGCATTTT. The V and J genes are TRBV27 and TRBJ1-5; possibly TRBD1 for D (6 bases). Per the germline V gene, CDR1 is MNHEY and CDR2 is SMNVEV (reference sequence). Trimming took 5 bases from V and 4 from J, leaving 9 bases between them. The CDR3 runs 13 residues.

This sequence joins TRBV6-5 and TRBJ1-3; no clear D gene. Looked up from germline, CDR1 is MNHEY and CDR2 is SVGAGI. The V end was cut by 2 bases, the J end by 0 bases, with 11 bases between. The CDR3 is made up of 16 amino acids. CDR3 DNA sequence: TGTGCCAGCAGTTACGGCGCGGCTTACTCTGGAAACACCATATATTTT. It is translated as CASSYGAAYSGNTIYF.

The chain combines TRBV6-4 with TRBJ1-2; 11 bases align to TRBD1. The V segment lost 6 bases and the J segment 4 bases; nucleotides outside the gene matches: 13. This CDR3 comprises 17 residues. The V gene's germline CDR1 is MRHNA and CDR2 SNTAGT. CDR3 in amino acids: CASSTGQGAPNAYGYTF. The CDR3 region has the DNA TGTGCCAGCAGCACAGGACAGGGGGCCCCTAACGCCTATGGCTACACCTTC.

The CDR3 loop reads CASSPSGGPNEQFF. The CDR3 DNA is TGTGCCAGCAGCCCCAGCGGGGGACCCAATGAGCAGTTCTTC. The chain couples TRBV7-6 to TRBJ2-1; 8 bases are shared with TRBD2. Germline-derived CDR1 and CDR2 are SGHVS and FNYEAQ. The CDR3 length is 14 residues. V was pared by 5 bases and J by 6 bases, with 6 bases of the junction left unmatched.

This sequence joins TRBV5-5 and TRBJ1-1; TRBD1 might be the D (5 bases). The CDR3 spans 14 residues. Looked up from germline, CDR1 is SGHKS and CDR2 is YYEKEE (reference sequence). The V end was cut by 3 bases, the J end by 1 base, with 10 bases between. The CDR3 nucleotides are TGTGCCAGCAGCTCGATAACAGGGAACACTGAAGCTTTCTTT. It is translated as CASSSITGNTEAFF.

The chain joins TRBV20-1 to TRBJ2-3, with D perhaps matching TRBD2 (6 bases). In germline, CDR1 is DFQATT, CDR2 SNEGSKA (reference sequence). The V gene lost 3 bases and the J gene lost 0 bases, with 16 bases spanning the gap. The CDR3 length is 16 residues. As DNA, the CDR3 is TGCAGTGCTAGTGTTCCTCGAGCGGGCAGCACAGATACGCAGTATTTT. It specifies CSASVPRAGSTDTQYF.

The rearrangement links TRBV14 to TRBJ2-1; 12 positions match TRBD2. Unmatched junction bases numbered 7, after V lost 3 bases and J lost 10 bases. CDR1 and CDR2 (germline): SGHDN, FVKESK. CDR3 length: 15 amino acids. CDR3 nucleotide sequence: TGTGCCAGCAGCCAGGGCCTAGCGGGAGGGCGGGAGCAGTTCTTC. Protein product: CASSQGLAGGREQFF.

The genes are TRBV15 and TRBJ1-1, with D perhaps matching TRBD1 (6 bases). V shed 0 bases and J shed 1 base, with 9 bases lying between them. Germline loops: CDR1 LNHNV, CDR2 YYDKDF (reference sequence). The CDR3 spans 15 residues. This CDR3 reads CATSRDPTGNTEAFF. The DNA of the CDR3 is TGTGCCACCAGCAGAGATCCGACAGGGAACACTGAAGCTTTCTTT.

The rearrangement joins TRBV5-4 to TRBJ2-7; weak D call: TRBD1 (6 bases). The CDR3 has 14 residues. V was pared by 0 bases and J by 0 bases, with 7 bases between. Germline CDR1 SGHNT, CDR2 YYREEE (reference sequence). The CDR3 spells CASSLGDTSYEQYV. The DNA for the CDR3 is TGTGCCAGCAGCTTGGGGGACACCTCCTACGAGCAGTACGTC.

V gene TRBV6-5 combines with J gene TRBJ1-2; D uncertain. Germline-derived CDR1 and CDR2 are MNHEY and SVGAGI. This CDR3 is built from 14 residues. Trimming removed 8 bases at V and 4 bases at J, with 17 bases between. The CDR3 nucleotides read TGTGCCAGCGGGGTATACAGAGCGGTCTATGGCTACACCTTC. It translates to CASGVYRAVYGYTF.